The 2 T cell receptor beta chains given below trace back to one sample, sequenced in a study of Graves' ophthalmopathy and Graves' hyperthyroidism. Researchers took RNA transcripts and amplified TCR beta CDR3 regions from them. In the first round, RT-PCR was carried out with HTBI primers, and a multiplex PCR formed the second round. TCRdb reanalysed the multiplex PCR reads using MiXCR and keeps one entry per CDR3 protein. This table holds roughly 380,000 distinct CDR3 sequences, approximately 15% found once. Sample: peripheral blood. The receptor set was obtained from a woman younger than 30 with stable Graves' hyperthyroidism.

This clonotype was found many times. The chain recombines TRBV12-3 or TRBV12-4 with TRBJ1-2, with 9 bases lining up with TRBD1. Trimming removed 6 bases from V and 3 bases from J; junction bases left unmatched: 5. The CDR3 contains 14 residues. CDR3 nucleotides: TGTGCCAGCAGGGGGACAGGGTCGGACTATGGCTACACCTTC. Amino acids: CASRGTGSDYGYTF.

This clonotype has at least ten counts. This chain connects TRBV5-1 to TRBJ2-2, with 7 bases identical to TRBD2. From germline, CDR1 is SGHRS and CDR2 YFSETQ. The CDR3 contains 15 residues. The V and J ends lost 7 bases and 1 base, in that order; junction bases with no gene match: 7. In nucleotides, the CDR3 is TGCGCCAGCGGTGCGGGAGAGGGGAACACCGGGGAGCTGTTTTTT. It codes for CASGAGEGNTGELFF.